Described below is a single T cell receptor (beta chain) sequence and its context. The record originates from a study of CD8 T cells in Susac syndrome. Sequencing of TCR beta was carried out in blood CD8+ and CD4+ T cells. Negative isolation yielded CD8+ and CD4+ T cells; FACS enriched TEMRA cells. Random-hexamer reverse transcription was applied to about 0.45 to 1 ug RNA. The CDR3 of TCR beta was amplified by immunoSEQ multiplex PCR across 54 Vbeta and 13 Jbeta. TCRdb fed the immunoSEQ multiplex PCR reads into MiXCR, producing one record per CDR3 protein. The sample includes some 120,000 distinct CDR3 sequences, nearly 95% of them seen just once. The sample comprised CD4+ T cells from PBMCs. This TCR derives from a human donor in good health.

The CDR3 DNA follows: TGTGCCAGCAGTTCCGGTGGACTAGCGAGGAATACGCAGTATTTT. This codes for CASSSGGLARNTQYF. The chain is built from TRBV6-6 and TRBJ2-3; 9 nucleotides match TRBD2. Germline CDR1 MNHNY, CDR2 SVGAGI (reference sequence). The CDR3 is 15 residues long. J was trimmed by 7 bases and V by 4 bases; bases with no gene match: 9.